Detailed here is one TCR beta chain. Antigen unknown. The data were taken from a study of blood T cells in healthy people across ages. General observations from the study: Since the PBMCs were unsorted, naive and antigen-experienced cells could not be conclusively compared.

Germline V lookup: CDR1 LNHDA, CDR2 SQIVND (reference sequence). V shed 11 bases and J shed 4 bases, with 11 bases lying between them. CDR3 size: 11 residues. Then a second PCR, running about 7 to 11 cycles, was carried out with a sample-barcoded 5' primer and a J-beta primer mix. Every individual sample yielded 2.5 million or more paired-end reads (each containing CDR3). TCRdb called the 5' RACE reads again in MiXCR, with one record for every CDR3 protein. The sample shows about 1.6 million distinct CDR3 sequences, almost 35% of them seen only once. Aged about 6 to 90, donors were systemically healthy Caucasians from Russia. Total RNA was isolated from each sample in quantities of at least 5 micrograms.

The chain carries TRBV19 and TRBJ1-2; TRBD1 might be the D (5 bases). The material sequenced was blood. The receptor was isolated from a woman aged 30 to 39 in good health. CDR3 in amino acids: CALWDRYGYTF. The CDR3, as DNA: TGTGCCTTGTGGGACCGCTATGGCTACACCTTC.